This T cell receptor beta chain was sequenced in a study of blood T cell repertoires in COVID-19 (TCRdb year 2020). Notes on the research overall: Collaborator samples came from the United States, Italy and Spain and covered acute and convalescent phases of COVID-19. Where available, HLA class I and class II types were taken from metadata supplied by the sample provider and were not determined by assay-based typing. The dataset comprised deeply sampled blood TCRbeta repertoires from subjects exposed to, actively infected with, or recovered from COVID-19. A de-identified subject ID, COVID-19 status, age in years and sex were almost always included in the sample metadata. A freely available public database, intended as a resource for researchers studying the immune response to SARS-CoV-2, is where the repertoires were released. The samples were drawn from two sources: the first 160 participants of the ongoing ImmuneRACE study, and 950 to 1,500 subjects contributed by 6 global collaborators. The material from the prospective study consisted of cDNA or gDNA derived from T cells, B-cell-depleted T cells, or PBMCs. Study-wide conclusions, independent of this receptor: The quantity of clinical and demographic metadata differed by source and by participant and was supplied without curation.

TCRbeta CDR3 regions were amplified from genomic DNA by means of the immunoSEQ Assay, a bias-controlled multiplex PCR. As for how the authors treated the data: Nucleated cell counts per sample were estimated from amplification of reference gene primers within the assay. To quantify the absolute abundance of each unique TCRbeta CDR3 rearrangement, sequence reads were collapsed and filtered. For each sample, productive Simpson clonality was calculated by taking the square root of Simpson's diversity index across productive rearrangements. TCRdb's version of the immuneACCESS table is confined to in-frame rearrangements and falls short of the full clone set. An unresolved V gene accounts for under half of the shortfall where checked; the remainder is of unknown origin. V and J calls plus clone size are reproduced from that table; the DNA served to infer D and trimming. The sample yields about 190,000 clones; approximately 91% were counted once. The ten most abundant clones make up around 7% of the sample.

V gives up 5 bases and J gives up 3 bases, and the segment between their germline ends measures 12 bases. The germline V gene yields ENHRY for CDR1 and SYGVKD for CDR2. The CDR3 covers 14 residues, taking in both the cysteine and the phenylalanine. Of all the DNA, just the CDR3 is kept, 42 bases in frame from base 1. As concerns this clone: Its antigen has not been determined. Base qualities are not at hand, and no much larger clone is one base apart.

The collaborating institutions used their own protocols to collect whole blood in K2EDTA tubes. For TCRbeta analysis, collaborator samples were shipped as frozen whole blood, as isolated PBMCs, or as DNA extracted from either sample type. The origin of this receptor is a middle-aged man with acute or convalescent COVID-19. This receptor chain uses TRBV10-3 and TRBJ2-3; TRBD1 is possibly the D segment (6 matching bases). Sample: peripheral blood. The CDR3 region: CAISSGTLTDTQYF. The sequence in DNA is TGTGCCATCAGTTCCGGGACATTAACAGATACGCAGTATTTT.